This is a list of T cell receptor beta chains from one sample in a study of T cells expressing NK-cell markers. From the 5' RACE reads, TCRdb lists one entry per CDR3 protein and no DNA. Its table lists 200,000 to 300,000 distinct CDR3 sequences. Sequenced material: blood T cells: a sorted CD56 or NKG2C T cell subset, CD4+ or CD8+ T cells, or bulk PBMC T cells (not recorded which). These receptor sequences come from a man aged 18 to 35 in good health. CDR3s include the opening cysteine and the closing phenylalanine or tryptophan.

V gene,J gene,CDR3 protein
TRBV12-3/TRBV12-4,TRBJ1-1,CASRAGIEAFF
TRBV4-1,TRBJ1-2,CASSQDRGQIYGYTF
TRBV12-5,TRBJ1-1,CASGVGGQTEAFF
TRBV27,TRBJ2-7,CASQQRADPLHEQYF
TRBV20-1,TRBJ2-3,CSASPEGTSVYTQYF
TRBV7-8,TRBJ1-4,CASSLAPRGFNEKLFF
TRBV15,TRBJ2-5,CATSGGLGRQETQYF
TRBV12-3/TRBV12-4,TRBJ1-2,CASILLGGAANYGYTF
TRBV12-3/TRBV12-4,TRBJ2-5,CASNDRGPRETQYF
TRBV7-2,TRBJ2-7,CASSSYYEQYF
TRBV4-3,TRBJ2-1,CASSQDRLGPLAQFF
TRBV25-1,TRBJ2-7,CASSEATGGPNSYEQYF
TRBV4-2,TRBJ2-3,CASSQETSWFGFGQYF
TRBV20-1,TRBJ2-4,CSARDLGQGRKNIQYF
TRBV10-3,TRBJ1-6,CATLGQGNNSPLHF
TRBV30,TRBJ1-1,CAWSGNPTTEAFF
TRBV19,TRBJ1-1,CASMAAGLTEAFF
TRBV20-1,TRBJ1-1,CSVPRVRGNEAFF
TRBV20-1,TRBJ2-5,CSARGSVQETQYF
TRBV7-6,TRBJ1-5,CASSLAGDQPQHF
TRBV4-1,TRBJ2-2,CASSALTLGTGELFF
TRBV6-5,TRBJ2-2,CASSYSRLAGGPNTGELFF
TRBV7-9,TRBJ2-5,CAGSVQQETQYF